This T cell receptor beta chain was sequenced for a study of blood T cell repertoires in COVID-19. Germline V CDR1 and CDR2: SSHAT, FNYEAQ (reference sequence). The CDR3 covers 14 residues. With regard to this clone: One end of the junction fails to match germline, which may point to a read error.

The study drew participants aged about 18 to 90 years from about two dozen US areas. Two consecutive negative NP/OP PCR tests, clearance, or resolved symptoms defined Cohort 3 recovery. This table comes from immunoSEQ multiplex PCR, and its TCRdb copy is limited to in-frame clones, with some not included. The data contain a few hundred thousand clones, 70% to 90% of them singletons. The receptor comes from a man under 40 who had recovered from COVID-19. This rearrangement joins TRBV7-7 to TRBJ2-1; D is perhaps TRBD1 (5 bases). The sequencing sample was made of PBMCs or T cells enriched from blood (not recorded which). The CDR3 DNA is TGTGCTAGCAGCTCCCAGGGTGGACACAATGAGCAGTTCTTC. Residues: CASSSQGGHNEQFF.